The clone carrying this TCR beta chain came up many times. The data were taken from a study of T cell repertoires in cytomegalovirus infection. V lost 0 bases, J lost 0 bases, and 21 bases lay in between. The CDR3 is 18 amino acids. Germline lookup yields CDR1 DFQATT and CDR2 SNEGSKA (reference sequence). One entry per CDR3 protein results from TCRdb running MiXCR on the reads. The profile shows around 350,000 distinct CDR3 sequences, less than 20% of them singletons. This clonotype originated in a human donor in good health (CMV status not recorded). Some clones in this sample may be carry-over from other donors' samples. The sequencing sample was made of PBMCs. The chain joins TRBV20-1 to TRBJ2-7; D may correspond to TRBD1 or TRBD2 (5 bases each). The chain's CDR3 is CSARDFGGPGLSSYEQYF. Here the CDR3 DNA reads TGCAGTGCTAGAGATTTTGGGGGACCGGGCCTGAGCTCCTACGAGCAGTACTTC.